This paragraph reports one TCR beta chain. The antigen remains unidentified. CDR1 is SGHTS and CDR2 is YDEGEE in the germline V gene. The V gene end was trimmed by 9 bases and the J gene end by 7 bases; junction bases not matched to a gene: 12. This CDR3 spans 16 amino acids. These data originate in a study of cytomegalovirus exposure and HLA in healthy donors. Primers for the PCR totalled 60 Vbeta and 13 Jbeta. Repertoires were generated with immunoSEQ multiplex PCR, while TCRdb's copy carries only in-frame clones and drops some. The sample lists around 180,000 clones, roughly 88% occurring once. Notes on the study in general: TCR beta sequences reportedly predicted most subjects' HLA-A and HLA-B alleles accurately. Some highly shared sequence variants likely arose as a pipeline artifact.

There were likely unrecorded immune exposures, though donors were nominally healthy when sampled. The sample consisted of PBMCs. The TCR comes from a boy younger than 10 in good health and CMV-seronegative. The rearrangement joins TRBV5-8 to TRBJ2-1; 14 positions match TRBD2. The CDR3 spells CATVTSGRAGGNEQFF. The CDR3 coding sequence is TGTGCCACCGTGACTAGCGGGAGGGCCGGGGGGAATGAGCAGTTCTTC. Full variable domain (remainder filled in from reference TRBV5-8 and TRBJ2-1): EAGVTQSPTHLIKTRGQQATLRCSPISGHTSVYWYQQALGLGLQFLLWYDEGEERNRGNFPPRFSGRQFPNYSSELNVNALELEDSALYLCATVTSGRAGGNEQFFGPGTRLTVL.